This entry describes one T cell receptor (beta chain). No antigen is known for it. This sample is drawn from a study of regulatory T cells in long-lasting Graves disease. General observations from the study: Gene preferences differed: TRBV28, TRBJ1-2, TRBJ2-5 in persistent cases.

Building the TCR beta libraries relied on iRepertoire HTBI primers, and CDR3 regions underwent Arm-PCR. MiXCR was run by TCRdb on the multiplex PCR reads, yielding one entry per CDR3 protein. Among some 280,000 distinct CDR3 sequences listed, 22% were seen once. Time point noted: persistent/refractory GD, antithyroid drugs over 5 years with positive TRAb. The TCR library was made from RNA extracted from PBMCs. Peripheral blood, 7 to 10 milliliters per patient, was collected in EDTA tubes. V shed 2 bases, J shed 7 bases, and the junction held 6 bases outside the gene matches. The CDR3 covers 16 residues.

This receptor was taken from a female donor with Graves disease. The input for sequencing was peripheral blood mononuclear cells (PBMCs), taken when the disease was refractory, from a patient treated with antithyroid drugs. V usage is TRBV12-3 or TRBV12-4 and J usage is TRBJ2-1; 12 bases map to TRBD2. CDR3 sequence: CASSLRVGTSGNEQFF. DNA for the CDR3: TGTGCCAGCAGTTTACGGGTCGGGACTAGCGGGAATGAGCAGTTCTTC.